This T cell receptor beta chain was captured in a study of cytomegalovirus exposure and HLA in healthy donors. Nominally healthy donors provided the samples, though records likely missed some immune exposures. Findings of the study overall: Among the most significant clusters, several appeared linked to common viral pathogens in a later analysis.

Primers for the PCR totalled 60 Vbeta and 13 Jbeta. Authors' analysis steps: Among the unique TCR beta chains that a later analysis counted, 70 million to 85 million in all, about 11 million were shared. The assay was immunoSEQ multiplex PCR, and TCRdb's table has in-frame clones only and misses some. V and J calls and clone size are those listed in that table; D and trimming were worked out from the DNA. The sample has about 98,000 clones; 65% to 80% are singletons. A remark on this clone: Its cognate antigen is unknown.

V trimming: 3 bases; J trimming: 5 bases; junction bases outside the gene matches: 12. Germline V lookup: CDR1 LNHDA, CDR2 SQIVND (reference sequence). The CDR3 has 16 residues. The chain has TRBV19 and TRBJ2-5; TRBD2 agrees at 7 bases. The specimen sequenced was PBMCs. The source of this sequence is a man in his sixties in good health and CMV-seropositive. CDR3: CASSIRRGSVWETQYF. In DNA, the CDR3 is TGTGCCAGTAGTATTCGGCGGGGGAGCGTTTGGGAGACCCAGTACTTC.